This T cell receptor (beta chain) was sequenced in a study of T cell responses to AZD1222 COVID-19 vaccine. General study results and limits: The donor cohort was predominantly white British with a female majority, and clonal diversity may have been underestimated. Among AZD1222 vaccinees, only five or six were seropositive at baseline.

Profiled with immunoSEQ multiplex PCR; TCRdb holds only in-frame clones, not every one. The sample lists more than 85,000 clones; roughly 88% were seen once. Comment on this clone: Its antigen is unidentified.

V lost 5 bases, J lost 8 bases, and 15 bases lay in between. The length of the CDR3 is 14 residues. In germline, CDR1 is MDHEN, CDR2 SYDVKM. The gene calls are TRBV28 and TRBJ1-4; D is perhaps TRBD1 (5 bases). This specimen consisted of peripheral blood, obtained on day 0 of MenACWY control vaccination. The receptor's source is an adult in good health. CDR3 sequence: CASSLSVQGEKLFF. In nucleotides, the CDR3 is TGTGCCAGCAGTCTGAGCGTCCAGGGAGAAAAACTGTTTTTT. Full variable domain (rest looked up from reference TRBV28 and TRBJ1-4): DVKVTQSSRYLVKRTGEKVFLECVQDMDHENMFWYRQDPGLGLRLIYFSYDVKMKEKGDIPEGYSVSREKKERFSLILESASTNQTSMYLCASSLSVQGEKLFFGSGTQLSVL.